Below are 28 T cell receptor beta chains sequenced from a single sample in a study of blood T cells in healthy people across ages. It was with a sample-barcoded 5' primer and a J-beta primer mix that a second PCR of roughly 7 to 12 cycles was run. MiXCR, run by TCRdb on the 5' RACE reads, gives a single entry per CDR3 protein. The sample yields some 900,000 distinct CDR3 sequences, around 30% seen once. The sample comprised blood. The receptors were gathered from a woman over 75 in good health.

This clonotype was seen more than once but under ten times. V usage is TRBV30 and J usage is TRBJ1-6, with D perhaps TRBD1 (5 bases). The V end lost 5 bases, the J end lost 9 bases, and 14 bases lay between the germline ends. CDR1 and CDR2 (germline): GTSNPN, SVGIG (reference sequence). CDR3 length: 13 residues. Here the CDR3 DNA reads TGTGCCTGGGACCGATATCAGGGTTCACCCCTCCACTTT. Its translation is CAWDRYQGSPLHF.

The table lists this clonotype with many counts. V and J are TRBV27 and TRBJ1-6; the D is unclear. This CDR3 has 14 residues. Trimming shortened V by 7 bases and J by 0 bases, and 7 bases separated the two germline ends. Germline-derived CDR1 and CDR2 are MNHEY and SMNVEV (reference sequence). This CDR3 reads CASNDNSYNSPLHF. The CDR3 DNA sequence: TGTGCCAGCAATGATAACTCCTATAATTCACCCCTCCACTTT.

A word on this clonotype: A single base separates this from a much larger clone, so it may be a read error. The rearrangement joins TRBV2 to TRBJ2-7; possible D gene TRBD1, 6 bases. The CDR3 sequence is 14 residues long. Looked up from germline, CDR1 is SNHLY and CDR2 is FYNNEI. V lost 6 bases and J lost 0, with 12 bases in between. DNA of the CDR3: TGTGCCAGCAGGTGGACAGTCCTCTCCTACGAGCAGTACGTC. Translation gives CASRWTVLSYEQYV.

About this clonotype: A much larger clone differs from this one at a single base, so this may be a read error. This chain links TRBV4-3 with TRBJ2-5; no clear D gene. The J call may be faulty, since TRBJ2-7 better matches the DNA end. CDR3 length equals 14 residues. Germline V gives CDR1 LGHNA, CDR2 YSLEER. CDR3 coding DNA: TGCGCCAGCAGCCAAGGACCCGAAGGTTACGAGCAGTACTTC. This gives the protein CASSQGPEGYEQYF.

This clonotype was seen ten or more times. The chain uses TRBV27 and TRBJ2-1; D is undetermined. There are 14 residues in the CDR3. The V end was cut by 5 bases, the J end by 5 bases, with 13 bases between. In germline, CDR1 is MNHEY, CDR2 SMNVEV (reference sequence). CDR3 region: CASSTPLAHNEQFF. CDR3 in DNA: TGTGCCAGCAGTACCCCCTTAGCCCACAATGAGCAGTTCTTC.

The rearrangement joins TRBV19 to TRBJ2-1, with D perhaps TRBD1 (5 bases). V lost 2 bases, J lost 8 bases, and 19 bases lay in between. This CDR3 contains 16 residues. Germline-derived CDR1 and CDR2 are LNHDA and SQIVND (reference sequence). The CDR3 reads CASSINSAGSDHEQFF. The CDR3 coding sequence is TGTGCCAGTAGTATAAATTCGGCAGGGTCTGATCATGAGCAGTTCTTC.

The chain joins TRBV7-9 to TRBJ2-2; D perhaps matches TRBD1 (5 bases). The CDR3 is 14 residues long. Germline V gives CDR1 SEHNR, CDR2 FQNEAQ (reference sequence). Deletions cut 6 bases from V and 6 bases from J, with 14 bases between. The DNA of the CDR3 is TGTGCCAGCAGACGGACACTTGTGGCCGGGGAGCTGTTTTTT. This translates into CASRRTLVAGELFF.

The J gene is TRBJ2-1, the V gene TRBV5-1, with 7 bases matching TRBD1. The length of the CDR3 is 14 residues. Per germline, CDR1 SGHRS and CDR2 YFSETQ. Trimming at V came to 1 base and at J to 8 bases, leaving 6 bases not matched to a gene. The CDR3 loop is CASSLRGGDYEQFF. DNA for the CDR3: TGCGCCAGCAGCTTGCGAGGGGGCGACTATGAGCAGTTCTTC.

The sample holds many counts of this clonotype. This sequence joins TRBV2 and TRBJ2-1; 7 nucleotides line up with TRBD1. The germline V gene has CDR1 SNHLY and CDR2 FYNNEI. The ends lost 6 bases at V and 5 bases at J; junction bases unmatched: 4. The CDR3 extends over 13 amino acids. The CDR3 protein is CASRSGQNNEQFF. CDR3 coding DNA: TGTGCCAGCAGATCGGGACAGAACAATGAGCAGTTCTTC.

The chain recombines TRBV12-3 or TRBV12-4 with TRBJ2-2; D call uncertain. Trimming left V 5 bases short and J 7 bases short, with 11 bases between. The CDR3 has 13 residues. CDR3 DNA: TGTGCCAGCAGTCCTTTTACTCACGGGGAGCTGTTTTTT. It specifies CASSPFTHGELFF.

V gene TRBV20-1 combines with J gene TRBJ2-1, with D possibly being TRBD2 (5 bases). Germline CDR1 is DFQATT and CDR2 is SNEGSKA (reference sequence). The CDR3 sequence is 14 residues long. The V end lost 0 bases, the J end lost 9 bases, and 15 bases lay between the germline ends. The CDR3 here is CSARDTILAGEQFF. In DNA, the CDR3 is TGCAGTGCTAGAGATACGATCCTGGCGGGTGAGCAGTTCTTC.

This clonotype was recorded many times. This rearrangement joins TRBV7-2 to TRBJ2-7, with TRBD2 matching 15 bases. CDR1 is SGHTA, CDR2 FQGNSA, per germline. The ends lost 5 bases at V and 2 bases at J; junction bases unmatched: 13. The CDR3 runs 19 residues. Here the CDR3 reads CASSTSPGLAGGPTYEQYF. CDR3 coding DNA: TGTGCCAGCAGCACATCCCCGGGACTAGCGGGGGGACCTACCTACGAGCAGTACTTC.

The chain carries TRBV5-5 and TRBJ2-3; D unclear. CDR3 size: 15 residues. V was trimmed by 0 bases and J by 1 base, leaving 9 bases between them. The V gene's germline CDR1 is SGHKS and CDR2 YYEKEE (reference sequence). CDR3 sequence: CASSLVYRRTDTQYF. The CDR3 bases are TGTGCCAGCAGCTTGGTGTACCGCCGCACAGATACGCAGTATTTT.

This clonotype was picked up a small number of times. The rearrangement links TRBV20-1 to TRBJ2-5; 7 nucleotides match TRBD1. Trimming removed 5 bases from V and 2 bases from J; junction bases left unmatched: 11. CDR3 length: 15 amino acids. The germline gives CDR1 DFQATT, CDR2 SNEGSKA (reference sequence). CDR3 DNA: TGCAGTGCTGACGTCGCGACAGGGAAACAAGAGACCCAGTACTTC. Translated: CSADVATGKQETQYF.

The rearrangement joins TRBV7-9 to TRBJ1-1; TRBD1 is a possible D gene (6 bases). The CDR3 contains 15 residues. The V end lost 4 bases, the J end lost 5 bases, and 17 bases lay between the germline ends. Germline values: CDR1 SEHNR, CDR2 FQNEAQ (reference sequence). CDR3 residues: CASSSETGLFTEAFF. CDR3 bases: TGTGCCAGCAGCTCCGAAACAGGGTTATTTACTGAAGCTTTCTTT.

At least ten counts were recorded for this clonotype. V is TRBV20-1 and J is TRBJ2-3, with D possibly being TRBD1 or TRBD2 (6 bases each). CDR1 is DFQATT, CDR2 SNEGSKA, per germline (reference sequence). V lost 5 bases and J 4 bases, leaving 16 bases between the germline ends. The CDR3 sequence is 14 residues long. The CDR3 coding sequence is TGCAGTGCTGACGATGAAAGGGGGGCAGATACGCAGTATTTT. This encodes CSADDERGADTQYF.

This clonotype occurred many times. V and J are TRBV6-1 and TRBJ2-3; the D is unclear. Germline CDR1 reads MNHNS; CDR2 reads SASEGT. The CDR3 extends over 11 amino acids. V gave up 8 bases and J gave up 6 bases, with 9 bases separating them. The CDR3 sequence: CASGILDTQYF. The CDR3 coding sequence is TGTGCCAGCGGAATTTTGGATACGCAGTATTTT.

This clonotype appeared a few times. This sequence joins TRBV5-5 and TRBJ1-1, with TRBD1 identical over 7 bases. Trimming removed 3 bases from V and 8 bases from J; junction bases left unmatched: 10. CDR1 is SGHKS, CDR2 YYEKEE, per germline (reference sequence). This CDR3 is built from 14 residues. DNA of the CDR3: TGTGCCAGCAGCTCGACAGGGTACCCTTCCGAAGCTTTCTTT. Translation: CASSSTGYPSEAFF.

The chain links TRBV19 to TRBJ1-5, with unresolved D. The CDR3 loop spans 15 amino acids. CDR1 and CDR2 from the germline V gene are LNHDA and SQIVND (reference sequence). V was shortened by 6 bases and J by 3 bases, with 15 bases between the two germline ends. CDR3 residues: CASSIIPNTNQPQHF. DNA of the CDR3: TGTGCCAGTAGCATAATCCCAAATACCAATCAGCCCCAGCATTTT.

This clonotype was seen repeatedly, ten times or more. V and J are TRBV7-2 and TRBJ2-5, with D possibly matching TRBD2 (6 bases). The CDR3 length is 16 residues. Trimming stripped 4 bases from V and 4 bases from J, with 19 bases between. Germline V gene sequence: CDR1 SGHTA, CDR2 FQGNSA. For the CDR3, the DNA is TGTGCCAGCAGCTCAATACTAGCCGGAGTGGTAGAGACCCAGTACTTC. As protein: CASSSILAGVVETQYF.

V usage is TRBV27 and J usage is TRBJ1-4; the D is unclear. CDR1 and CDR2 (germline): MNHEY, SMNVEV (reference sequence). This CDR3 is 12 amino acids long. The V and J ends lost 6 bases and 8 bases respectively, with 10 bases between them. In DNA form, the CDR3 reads TGTGCCAGCAGCCGACTCGGCGAAAAACTGTTTTTT. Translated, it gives CASSRLGEKLFF.

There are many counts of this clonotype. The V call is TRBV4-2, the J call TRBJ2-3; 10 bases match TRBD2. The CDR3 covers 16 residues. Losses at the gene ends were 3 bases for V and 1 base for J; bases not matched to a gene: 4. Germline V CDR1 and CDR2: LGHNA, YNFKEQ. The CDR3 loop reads CASSHAGTSGTDTQYF. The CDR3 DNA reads TGTGCCAGCAGCCACGCCGGGACTAGCGGCACAGATACGCAGTATTTT.

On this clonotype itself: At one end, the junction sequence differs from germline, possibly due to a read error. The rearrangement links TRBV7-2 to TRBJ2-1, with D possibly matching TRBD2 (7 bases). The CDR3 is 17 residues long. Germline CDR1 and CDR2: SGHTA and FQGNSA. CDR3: CASSLVGGGRTYNGQFF. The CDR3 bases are TGTGCCAGCAGCTTAGTAGGGGGGGGGCGAACCTACAATGGGCAGTTCTTC.

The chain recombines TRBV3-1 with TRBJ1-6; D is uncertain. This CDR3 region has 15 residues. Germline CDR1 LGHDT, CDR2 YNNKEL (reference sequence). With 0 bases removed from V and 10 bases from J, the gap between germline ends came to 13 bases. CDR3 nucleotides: TGTGCCAGCAGCCAAGAACGTTTGGACGGGTCACCCCTCCACTTT. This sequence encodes CASSQERLDGSPLHF.

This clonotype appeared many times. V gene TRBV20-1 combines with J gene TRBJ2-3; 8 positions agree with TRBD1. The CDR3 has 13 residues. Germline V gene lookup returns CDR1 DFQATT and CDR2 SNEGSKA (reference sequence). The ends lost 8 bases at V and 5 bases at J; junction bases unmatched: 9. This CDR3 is CSLSQGAEDTQYF. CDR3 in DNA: TGCAGTTTATCGCAGGGGGCAGAAGATACGCAGTATTTT.

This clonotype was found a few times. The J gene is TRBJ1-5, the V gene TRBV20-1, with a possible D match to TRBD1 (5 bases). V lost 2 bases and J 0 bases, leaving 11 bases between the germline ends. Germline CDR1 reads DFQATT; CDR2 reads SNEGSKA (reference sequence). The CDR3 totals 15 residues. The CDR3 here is CSARSGQYSNQPQHF. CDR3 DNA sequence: TGCAGTGCTAGATCGGGGCAGTATAGCAATCAGCCCCAGCATTTT.

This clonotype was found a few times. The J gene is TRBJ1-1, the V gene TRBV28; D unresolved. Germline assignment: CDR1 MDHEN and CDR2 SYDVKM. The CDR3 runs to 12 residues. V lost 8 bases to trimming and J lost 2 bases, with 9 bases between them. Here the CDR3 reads CASGDKNTEAFF. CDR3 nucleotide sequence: TGTGCCAGCGGGGATAAAAACACTGAAGCTTTCTTT.

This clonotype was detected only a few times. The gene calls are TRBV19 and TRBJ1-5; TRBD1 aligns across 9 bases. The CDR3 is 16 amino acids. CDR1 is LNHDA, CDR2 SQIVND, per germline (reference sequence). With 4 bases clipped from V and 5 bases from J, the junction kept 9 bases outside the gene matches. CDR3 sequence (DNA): TGTGCCAGTAGTACAGGGACAGGGAACACGGATCAGCCCCAGCATTTT. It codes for CASSTGTGNTDQPQHF. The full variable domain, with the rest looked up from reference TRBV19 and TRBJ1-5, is DGGITQSPKYLFRKEGQNVTLSCEQNLNHDAMYWYRQDPGQGLRLIYYSQIVNDFQKGDIAEGYSVSREKKESFPLTVTSAQKNPTAFYLCASSTGTGNTDQPQHFGDGTRLSIL.